This T cell receptor (beta chain) was recorded in a study of regulatory T cells in long-lasting Graves disease. Study-level points and caveats: No thyroid tissue was studied; the work used peripheral blood only.

CDR1 is LNHDA and CDR2 is SQIVND in the germline V gene (reference sequence). The CDR3 consists of 15 residues. Unmatched junction bases numbered 10, after V lost 6 bases and J lost 5 bases. CDR3 regions were amplified by Arm-PCR using iRepertoire HTBI primers to build TCR beta libraries. TCRdb re-derived calls from the multiplex PCR reads in MiXCR, one entry per CDR3 protein. Here the sample spans under 500,000 distinct CDR3 sequences, around 17% being singletons. Concerning this clonotype: Its antigen is currently unknown.

Time point defined: newly diagnosed GD, antithyroid drugs for less than 3 months. PBMC-extracted RNA yielded the TCR library. Blood from the periphery, nine milliliters in all, was drawn into EDTA tubes. The same sample was also studied in work on T cells in Graves' hyperthyroidism and ophthalmopathy.

The TCR comes from a woman in her twenties or thirties with Graves disease. The chain uses TRBV19 and TRBJ2-1; 7 bases align to TRBD1. Sequencing used peripheral blood mononuclear cells (PBMCs), obtained at new diagnosis, from a patient treated with antithyroid drugs. DNA of the CDR3: TGTGCCAGTAGATTCGCCGGGACAGATAACAATGAGCAGTTCTTC. It specifies CASRFAGTDNNEQFF.